The rows below give T cell receptor beta chains drawn from one sample of a study of CD4+ T cells in melanoma. Here immunoSEQ multiplex PCR was the method, and the copy in TCRdb shows in-frame clones only, minus some. The sample consists of 50,000 to 60,000 clones, nearly 70% of them appearing once. Material: tumor tissue. The receptor source for this set is a human donor with melanoma. Both conserved end residues are part of each CDR3. The D gene is left open where the match is weak. Clone size is given for some rows only: seen once, a few or many times, or a class if the clone is expanded.

D gene: -
clone size: -
J gene: TRBJ1-5
V gene: TRBV19
CDR3 protein: CASSIEFWEGLPYSNQPQHF
CDR3 DNA: TGTGCCAGTAGTATCGAGTTTTGGGAGGGCCTACCCTATAGCAATCAGCCCCAGCATTTT

D gene: TRBD1
clone size: -
J gene: TRBJ1-6
V gene: TRBV10-3
CDR3 protein: CASNDPGQGSNSPLHF
CDR3 DNA: TGTGCCAGCAATGACCCGGGACAGGGTAGCAATTCACCCCTCCACTTT

D gene: -
clone size: -
J gene: TRBJ1-3
V gene: TRBV4-2
CDR3 protein: CASSQESGGLGNTIYF
CDR3 DNA: TGTGCCAGCAGCCAAGAAAGTGGGGGGCTAGGAAACACCATATATTTT

D gene: TRBD1
clone size: -
J gene: TRBJ1-1
V gene: TRBV28
CDR3 protein: CASSNPGQGGVNTEAFF
CDR3 DNA: TGTGCCAGCAGTAACCCGGGACAGGGGGGGGTGAACACTGAAGCTTTCTTT

D gene: TRBD1
clone size: -
J gene: TRBJ2-1
V gene: TRBV27
CDR3 protein: CASSQPPTGTHEQFF
CDR3 DNA: TGTGCCAGCAGCCAACCCCCGACAGGGACCCATGAGCAGTTCTTC

D gene: TRBD2
clone size: -
J gene: TRBJ2-1
V gene: TRBV18
CDR3 protein: CASSPGLAGSYNEQFF
CDR3 DNA: TGTGCCAGCTCACCAGGACTAGCGGGGTCCTACAATGAGCAGTTCTTC

D gene: TRBD1
clone size: -
J gene: TRBJ1-2
V gene: TRBV11-2
CDR3 protein: CASSFDRGPGYTF
CDR3 DNA: TGTGCCAGCAGCTTTGACAGGGGGCCTGGCTACACCTTC

D gene: -
clone size: -
J gene: TRBJ2-7
V gene: TRBV30
CDR3 protein: CAWSVGGTYEQYF
CDR3 DNA: TGTGCCTGGAGTGTTGGAGGTACCTACGAGCAGTACTTC

D gene: -
clone size: -
J gene: TRBJ2-4
V gene: TRBV4-2
CDR3 protein: CASSQDPRARNIQYF
CDR3 DNA: TGTGCCAGCAGCCAAGATCCCAGGGCCCGAAACATTCAGTACTTC

D gene: -
clone size: -
J gene: TRBJ2-3
V gene: TRBV27
CDR3 protein: CASSLWSSVDTQYF
CDR3 DNA: TGTGCCAGCAGTTTATGGTCTAGCGTCGATACGCAGTATTTT

D gene: TRBD1
clone size: -
J gene: TRBJ2-7
V gene: TRBV2
CDR3 protein: CASSRTGGSYEQYF
CDR3 DNA: TGTGCCAGCAGTCGGACAGGGGGCAGCTACGAGCAGTACTTC

D gene: -
clone size: -
J gene: TRBJ2-7
V gene: TRBV19
CDR3 protein: CASSSREGPYEQYF
CDR3 DNA: TGTGCCAGTAGTTCCCGGGAAGGCCCCTACGAGCAGTACTTC

D gene: -
clone size: few
J gene: TRBJ1-2
V gene: TRBV4-2
CDR3 protein: CASSQDSQGYGYTF
CDR3 DNA: TGTGCCAGCAGCCAAGATTCACAGGGCTATGGCTACACCTTC

D gene: -
clone size: -
J gene: TRBJ1-1
V gene: TRBV7-8
CDR3 protein: CASGVQNTEAFF
CDR3 DNA: TGTGCCTCGGGGGTCCAGAACACTGAAGCTTTCTTT

D gene: -
clone size: few
J gene: TRBJ1-6
V gene: TRBV2
CDR3 protein: CASSPAGPRGGSPLHF
CDR3 DNA: TGTGCCAGCAGCCCGGCAGGGCCTAGAGGGGGTTCACCCCTCCACTTT

D gene: -
clone size: -
J gene: TRBJ2-7
V gene: TRBV7-2
CDR3 protein: CASSPHDSYEQYF
CDR3 DNA: TGTGCCAGCAGCCCGCATGATTCCTACGAGCAGTACTTC

D gene: -
clone size: few
J gene: TRBJ2-7
V gene: TRBV4-1
CDR3 protein: CASSQDSSLSYEQYF
CDR3 DNA: TGCGCCAGCAGCCAAGATTCGTCCCTAAGCTACGAGCAGTACTTC

D gene: -
clone size: -
J gene: TRBJ2-1
V gene: TRBV9
CDR3 protein: CASSVGTEYNEQFF
CDR3 DNA: TGTGCCAGCAGCGTAGGGACAGAGTACAACGAGCAGTTCTTC

D gene: -
clone size: -
J gene: TRBJ2-7
V gene: TRBV14
CDR3 protein: CASSQDTRGHVVYEQYF
CDR3 DNA: TGTGCCAGCAGCCAAGATACGCGGGGACATGTTGTTTACGAGCAGTACTTC

D gene: -
clone size: -
J gene: TRBJ2-1
V gene: TRBV11-3
CDR3 protein: CASSNRQGYDEQFF
CDR3 DNA: TGTGCCAGCAGCAACCGCCAGGGGTACGATGAGCAGTTCTTC

D gene: TRBD2
clone size: -
J gene: TRBJ2-1
V gene: TRBV9
CDR3 protein: CASSPTSGYYNEQFF
CDR3 DNA: TGTGCCAGCAGCCCGACTAGCGGTTATTACAATGAGCAGTTCTTC

D gene: -
clone size: -
J gene: TRBJ2-1
V gene: TRBV9
CDR3 protein: CASSPGDGAYNEQFF
CDR3 DNA: TGTGCCAGCAGCCCCGGGGACGGGGCCTACAATGAGCAGTTCTTC

D gene: TRBD1
clone size: many
J gene: TRBJ1-5
V gene: TRBV15
CDR3 protein: CATSRAGTANNQPQHF
CDR3 DNA: TGTGCCACCAGCAGAGCCGGGACAGCAAACAATCAGCCCCAGCATTTT

D gene: -
clone size: large
J gene: TRBJ1-5
V gene: TRBV12-5
CDR3 protein: CASGAAPGQPQHF
CDR3 DNA: TGTGCTAGTGGGGCGGCTCCGGGACAGCCCCAGCATTTT

D gene: -
clone size: few
J gene: TRBJ1-5
V gene: TRBV19
CDR3 protein: CASNRLWQRQPQHF
CDR3 DNA: TGTGCCAGTAACAGATTATGGCAGAGACAGCCCCAGCATTTT

D gene: -
clone size: -
J gene: TRBJ2-1
V gene: TRBV21-1
CDR3 protein: CASSKGKYYNEQFF
CDR3 DNA: TGTGCCAGCAGCAAAGGGAAGTACTACAATGAGCAGTTCTTC

D gene: TRBD2
clone size: -
J gene: TRBJ2-2
V gene: TRBV7-9
CDR3 protein: CASSWGLAGGHTGELFF
CDR3 DNA: TGTGCCAGCAGCTGGGGACTAGCGGGGGGACACACCGGGGAGCTGTTTTTT

D gene: -
clone size: few
J gene: TRBJ1-1
V gene: TRBV7-9
CDR3 protein: CASRPGITEAFF
CDR3 DNA: TGTGCCAGCAGACCGGGGATTACTGAAGCTTTCTTT

D gene: -
clone size: -
J gene: TRBJ1-1
V gene: TRBV2
CDR3 protein: CASSEWQGNTEAFF
CDR3 DNA: TGTGCCAGCAGTGAATGGCAGGGGAACACTGAAGCTTTCTTT

D gene: TRBD2
clone size: few
J gene: TRBJ2-1
V gene: TRBV7-8
CDR3 protein: CASSSGTSSYNEQFF
CDR3 DNA: TGTGCCAGCAGCTCGGGGACTAGCTCCTACAATGAGCAGTTCTTC

D gene: -
clone size: -
J gene: TRBJ2-2
V gene: TRBV6-5
CDR3 protein: CASSYAGVAGELFF
CDR3 DNA: TGTGCCAGCAGTTATGCAGGGGTCGCCGGGGAGCTGTTTTTT

D gene: -
clone size: -
J gene: TRBJ2-2
V gene: TRBV19
CDR3 protein: CASTPDGGRDTGELFF
CDR3 DNA: TGTGCCAGTACCCCAGATGGGGGGCGCGACACCGGGGAGCTGTTTTTT

D gene: TRBD1
clone size: -
J gene: TRBJ1-1
V gene: TRBV29-1
CDR3 protein: CSVLRDRNTEAFF
CDR3 DNA: TGCAGCGTCCTCCGGGACAGGAACACTGAAGCTTTCTTT

D gene: TRBD2
clone size: -
J gene: TRBJ2-5
V gene: TRBV7-6
CDR3 protein: CASSLVAGGIQETQYF
CDR3 DNA: TGTGCCAGCAGCTTAGTAGCGGGGGGGATCCAAGAGACCCAGTACTTC

D gene: -
clone size: -
J gene: TRBJ2-3
V gene: TRBV6-5
CDR3 protein: CASSYSRSTDTQYF
CDR3 DNA: TGTGCCAGCAGTTACTCGCGCAGCACAGATACGCAGTATTTT

D gene: -
clone size: -
J gene: TRBJ2-7
V gene: TRBV19
CDR3 protein: CASSIWGTDEIKEQYF
CDR3 DNA: TGTGCCAGTAGTATTTGGGGGACCGACGAGATTAAGGAGCAGTACTTC

D gene: -
clone size: -
J gene: TRBJ2-2
V gene: TRBV7-9
CDR3 protein: CASRPTGTPIPSNTGELFF
CDR3 DNA: TGTGCCAGCAGACCGACCGGGACACCGATACCGTCGAACACCGGGGAGCTGTTTTTT

D gene: -
clone size: -
J gene: TRBJ1-5
V gene: TRBV19
CDR3 protein: CASRVSDYSNQPQHF
CDR3 DNA: TGTGCCAGTAGGGTGTCGGACTATAGCAATCAGCCCCAGCATTTT

D gene: -
clone size: -
J gene: TRBJ2-7
V gene: TRBV4-1
CDR3 protein: CASSIDRSKSSYEQYF
CDR3 DNA: TGCGCCAGCAGCATAGACAGGTCAAAAAGCTCCTACGAGCAGTACTTC

D gene: -
clone size: few
J gene: TRBJ1-2
V gene: TRBV7-8
CDR3 protein: CASSRQVGYTF
CDR3 DNA: TGTGCCAGCAGTCGACAGGTAGGCTACACCTTC

D gene: TRBD1
clone size: -
J gene: TRBJ2-7
V gene: TRBV5-1
CDR3 protein: CASYPGRGYEQYF
CDR3 DNA: TGCGCCAGCTACCCGGGCAGGGGGTACGAGCAGTACTTC

D gene: -
clone size: -
J gene: TRBJ2-3
V gene: TRBV5-6
CDR3 protein: CASSLFPGGSTDTQYF
CDR3 DNA: TGTGCCAGCAGCTTGTTTCCCGGCGGCAGCACAGATACGCAGTATTTT

D gene: -
clone size: -
J gene: TRBJ2-7
V gene: TRBV5-6
CDR3 protein: CASSFTGIHEQYF
CDR3 DNA: TGTGCCAGCAGCTTTACAGGGATTCACGAGCAGTACTTC

D gene: -
clone size: -
J gene: TRBJ2-4
V gene: TRBV7-2
CDR3 protein: CASSAPGMNIQYF
CDR3 DNA: TGTGCCAGCAGCGCCCCTGGTATGAACATTCAGTACTTC

D gene: TRBD1
clone size: -
J gene: TRBJ2-7
V gene: TRBV6-5
CDR3 protein: CASNPTDRVGEQYF
CDR3 DNA: TGTGCCAGCAACCCCACCGACAGGGTTGGCGAGCAGTACTTC

D gene: -
clone size: -
J gene: TRBJ2-3
V gene: TRBV5-1
CDR3 protein: CASSARFTGQSDTQYF
CDR3 DNA: TGCGCCAGCAGCGCACGTTTCACAGGGCAGTCAGATACGCAGTATTTT

D gene: TRBD1
clone size: -
J gene: TRBJ2-6
V gene: TRBV19
CDR3 protein: CASSMGTGGNTPGANVLTF
CDR3 DNA: TGTGCCAGTAGTATGGGGACAGGGGGAAATACCCCTGGGGCCAACGTCCTGACTTTC

D gene: -
clone size: -
J gene: TRBJ1-1
V gene: TRBV27
CDR3 protein: CASSPSYSPNTEAFF
CDR3 DNA: TGTGCCAGCAGTCCCTCCTATTCCCCGAACACTGAAGCTTTCTTT

D gene: -
clone size: once
J gene: TRBJ2-7
V gene: TRBV6-5
CDR3 protein: CASSYSLDSAYEQYF
CDR3 DNA: TGTGCCAGCAGTTACTCGTTGGACAGTGCCTACGAGCAGTACTTC

D gene: -
clone size: -
J gene: TRBJ1-3
V gene: TRBV14
CDR3 protein: CASSQDRMVRNTIYF
CDR3 DNA: TGTGCCAGCAGCCAAGATCGGATGGTGCGAAACACCATATATTTT

D gene: -
clone size: many
J gene: TRBJ1-1
V gene: TRBV5-4
CDR3 protein: CASSLAAGTEAFF
CDR3 DNA: TGTGCCAGCAGCTTGGCCGCTGGGACTGAAGCTTTCTTT

D gene: TRBD2
clone size: -
J gene: TRBJ2-3
V gene: TRBV19
CDR3 protein: CASSKLDRPGTSESTDTQYF
CDR3 DNA: TGTGCCAGTAGTAAACTAGACAGGCCCGGGACTAGCGAAAGCACAGATACGCAGTATTTT

D gene: TRBD1
clone size: -
J gene: TRBJ2-1
V gene: TRBV7-3
CDR3 protein: CASSLGQGAYNEQFF
CDR3 DNA: TGTGCCAGCAGCTTAGGACAGGGGGCTTACAATGAGCAGTTCTTC